Listed below are T cell receptor beta chains from one sample, sequenced in a study of T cell responses to AZD1222 COVID-19 vaccine. TCRdb's copy holds only in-frame clones and misses some; the assay was immunoSEQ multiplex PCR. The sample has 12,000 to 15,000 clones; approximately 80% are singletons. Sample: peripheral blood, taken 28 days after the second AZD1222 dose. The receptors stem from an adult who received the AZD1222 COVID-19 vaccine. CDR3s include the opening cysteine and the closing phenylalanine or tryptophan. A D gene is named only where the DNA matches it firmly. The listing skips clone size in some rows; elsewhere it reads once, few, many or a size class.

- | TRBJ1-2 | TRBV3-1/TRBV3-2 | few | CASSQGENYGYTF | TGTGCCAGCAGCCAAGGGGAGAACTATGGCTACACCTTC
TRBD1 | TRBJ1-6 | TRBV15 | - | CATSRGTGDNSPLHF | TGTGCCACCAGCAGAGGGACAGGGGATAATTCACCCCTCCACTTT
TRBD2 | TRBJ2-1 | TRBV4-2 | - | CASSQTSEGNEQFF | TGTGCCAGCAGCCAGACTAGCGAGGGAAATGAGCAGTTCTTC
- | TRBJ1-5 | TRBV4-1 | - | CASSQGGYSNQPQHF | TGCGCCAGCAGCCAAGGGGGATATAGCAATCAGCCCCAGCATTTT
- | TRBJ1-1 | TRBV27 | - | CASTQGSQNTEAFF | TGTGCCAGCACCCAAGGGTCCCAGAACACTGAAGCTTTCTTT
- | TRBJ1-3 | TRBV6-1 | - | CASSERRGSGNTIYF | TGTGCCAGCAGTGAAAGGCGCGGGTCTGGAAACACCATATATTTT
- | TRBJ1-1 | TRBV12-3/TRBV12-4 | once | CASSPGTEAFF | TGTGCCAGCAGTCCCGGCACTGAAGCTTTCTTT
- | TRBJ2-1 | TRBV30 | - | CAHGGNPGNEQFF | TGTGCCCATGGGGGAAACCCCGGGAATGAGCAGTTCTTC
- | TRBJ2-3 | TRBV7-6 | few | CASSSLSGTQYF | TGTGCCAGCAGCTCCTTATCGGGTACGCAGTATTTT
TRBD2 | TRBJ2-3 | TRBV6-5 | - | CASRPPGGPDTQYF | TGTGCCAGCAGGCCCCCGGGGGGGCCAGATACGCAGTATTTT
- | TRBJ2-3 | TRBV18 | - | CASSHGLSLSTDTQYF | TGTGCCAGCTCACACGGACTTTCCCTTAGCACAGATACGCAGTATTTT
- | TRBJ2-6 | TRBV27 | - | CASRYSGANVLTF | TGTGCCAGCAGGTACTCTGGGGCCAACGTCCTGACTTTC
TRBD1 | TRBJ2-7 | TRBV7-9 | - | CAGTGLRGYEQYF | TGTGCCGGGACAGGCCTACGGGGTTACGAGCAGTACTTC
TRBD1 | TRBJ2-7 | TRBV12-5 | - | CASGPPGTGGINEQYF | TGTGCTAGTGGTCCACCCGGGACAGGGGGCATTAACGAGCAGTACTTC
TRBD2 | TRBJ2-7 | TRBV14 | few | CASSLAGRPDEQYF | TGTGCCAGCAGCTTAGCGGGACGGCCCGACGAGCAGTACTTC
TRBD1 | TRBJ1-5 | TRBV2 | - | CASSGTGEQPQHF | TGTGCCAGCAGTGGGACAGGGGAACAGCCCCAGCATTTT
- | TRBJ1-1 | TRBV18 | - | CASSPGISGRNTEAFF | TGTGCCAGCTCACCGGGTATCTCGGGAAGGAACACTGAAGCTTTCTTT
- | TRBJ1-5 | TRBV10-3 | - | CAISEARDNQPQHF | TGTGCCATCAGTGAGGCGAGGGACAATCAGCCCCAGCATTTT
- | TRBJ1-3 | TRBV10-3 | - | CATMAGTSGNTIYF | TGTGCCACAATGGCCGGAACCTCTGGAAACACCATATATTTT
TRBD2 | TRBJ2-7 | TRBV27 | - | CASTPGWGGRNEQYF | TGTGCCAGCACTCCGGGGTGGGGGGGTAGAAACGAGCAGTACTTC
- | TRBJ2-2 | TRBV28 | - | CASSPSSGLTGELFF | TGTGCCAGCAGTCCATCCTCGGGGTTGACGGGGGAGCTGTTTTTT
- | TRBJ2-2 | TRBV18 | - | CASSPWEETTGELFF | TGTGCCAGCTCACCATGGGAGGAGACCACCGGGGAGCTGTTTTTT
TRBD2 | TRBJ2-4 | TRBV4-1 | - | CATPGGRGAKNIQYF | TGCGCCACCCCGGGGGGTCGGGGAGCCAAAAACATTCAGTACTTC
TRBD1 | TRBJ2-7 | TRBV28 | - | CASSFLTHGQGERSYEQYF | TGTGCCAGCAGTTTTTTGACCCACGGACAGGGGGAGAGATCCTACGAGCAGTACTTC
- | TRBJ1-6 | TRBV28 | - | CASSRSTGLGSYNSPLHF | TGTGCCAGCAGTCGCTCGACAGGTCTTGGCTCCTATAATTCACCCCTCCACTTT
- | TRBJ1-2 | TRBV7-9 | - | CASSAPRANYGYTF | TGTGCCAGCAGCGCCCCACGGGCTAACTATGGCTACACCTTC
TRBD1 | TRBJ1-4 | TRBV25-1 | - | CASRSTGKEKLFF | TGTGCCAGCAGATCGACAGGGAAGGAAAAACTGTTTTTT
- | TRBJ1-1 | TRBV5-4 | - | CASSPGAAGRTEAFF | TGTGCCAGCAGCCCCGGGGCGGCAGGCAGGACTGAAGCTTTCTTT
- | TRBJ2-1 | TRBV7-9 | - | CASSSVLYNEQFF | TGTGCCAGCAGCTCAGTCCTATACAATGAGCAGTTCTTC
- | TRBJ1-2 | TRBV30 | - | CAWSTWGSNYGYTF | TGTGCCTGGAGCACGTGGGGGTCGAACTATGGCTACACCTTC
- | TRBJ2-7 | TRBV28 | - | CATKRGNAYEQYF | TGTGCCACCAAACGGGGGAACGCCTACGAGCAGTACTTC
TRBD1 | TRBJ1-2 | TRBV6-5 | - | CASSYSRSGTGRGYTF | TGTGCCAGCAGTTACTCACGGTCGGGGACAGGGCGGGGCTACACCTTC
TRBD2 | TRBJ2-3 | TRBV12-3/TRBV12-4 | - | CASSRDYATQYF | TGTGCCAGCAGTCGGGACTATGCAACGCAGTATTTT
TRBD1 | TRBJ1-2 | TRBV18 | medium-sized | CASSRIQGARGYTF | TGTGCCAGCTCACGAATACAGGGGGCGCGGGGCTACACCTTC
TRBD1 | TRBJ2-1 | TRBV6-5 | - | CASTTGTGVANEQFF | TGTGCCAGCACTACCGGGACAGGAGTTGCCAATGAGCAGTTCTTC
- | TRBJ1-6 | TRBV6-5 | - | CASTDGQSYNSPLHF | TGTGCCAGCACCGACGGACAGAGCTATAATTCACCCCTCCACTTT
- | TRBJ1-3 | TRBV5-4 | - | CASSLNRGYSGNTIYF | TGTGCCAGCAGCTTAAACCGAGGGTACTCTGGAAACACCATATATTTT
- | TRBJ1-1 | TRBV27 | - | CASSLYGVESTEAFF | TGTGCCAGCAGTTTATACGGGGTTGAATCCACTGAAGCTTTCTTT
- | TRBJ1-1 | TRBV29-1 | - | CSVAHGGEAFF | TGCAGCGTGGCTCATGGGGGAGAAGCTTTCTTT
- | TRBJ2-1 | TRBV5-1 | - | CASSYPGQYNEQFF | TGCGCCAGCAGCTACCCCGGGCAATACAATGAGCAGTTCTTC
TRBD1 | TRBJ2-2 | TRBV9 | - | CASSARPGQGFAGELFF | TGTGCCAGCAGCGCCAGACCGGGACAGGGTTTTGCTGGGGAGCTGTTTTTT
- | TRBJ1-5 | TRBV27 | - | CASRGTFGSGQPQHF | TGTGCCAGCAGAGGGACCTTTGGGAGTGGGCAGCCCCAGCATTTT